Listed below are T cell receptor beta chains from one sample, sequenced in a study of early T cells in non-severe SARS-CoV-2 infection. TCRdb re-derived calls from the 5' RACE reads in MiXCR, one entry per CDR3 protein. The sample consists of tens of thousands of distinct CDR3 sequences, 8.5% to 10% of them appearing once. The source was whole blood, collected at baseline. The receptors come from an adult who was a healthcare worker with PCR-confirmed SARS-CoV-2 infection or an uninfected control (not recorded which). CDR3s include the opening cysteine and the closing phenylalanine or tryptophan. Fields, in order: V gene, D gene, J gene, CDR3 protein. The D gene is left open where the match is weak.

TRBV5-1	-	TRBJ1-6	CASSLDTGSRVSPLHF
TRBV7-6	-	TRBJ1-4	CASSLAPRRGPTNEKLFF
TRBV4-1	TRBD2	TRBJ2-1	CASSQGGGRLSYNEQFF
TRBV7-9	-	TRBJ2-3	CASSPGRGAESTDTQYF
TRBV10-3	TRBD2	TRBJ2-7	CAISSTSGRTYEQYF
TRBV4-1	-	TRBJ1-1	CASSPGSSGTEAFF
TRBV3-1	-	TRBJ1-2	CASSQVVGYTSNYGYTF
TRBV10-1	-	TRBJ2-7	CASSDAASNEQYF
TRBV5-1	-	TRBJ1-1	CASSGEQGNTEAFF
TRBV7-6	-	TRBJ1-2	CASSLAGKNYGYTF
TRBV7-9	-	TRBJ2-3	CASSRGAVASSSTDTQYF
TRBV6-5	TRBD2	TRBJ2-1	CASSSLSGREPQFF
TRBV20-1	TRBD2	TRBJ2-3	CSARRTSGGTDTQYF
TRBV7-9	TRBD1	TRBJ1-5	CASSLIGEDRGNQPQHF
TRBV28	-	TRBJ2-6	CASSLWGTGANVLTF
TRBV11-2	-	TRBJ2-7	CASSPNYEQYF
TRBV28	TRBD1	TRBJ2-7	CASRQTGYEQYF
TRBV4-1	-	TRBJ2-1	CASSQDVDSIFLNEQFF
TRBV12-3/TRBV12-4	-	TRBJ1-3	CASSGGYGNTIYF
TRBV20-1	-	TRBJ2-1	CSPHEQFF
TRBV12-3/TRBV12-4	-	TRBJ1-2	CASSLVPPLGYTF
TRBV11-2	TRBD2	TRBJ2-7	CASSSRRLAGSYEQYF
TRBV20-1	-	TRBJ2-7	CSARFPVQREQYF
TRBV20-1	TRBD2	TRBJ2-7	CSGVAGGHSYEQYF
TRBV11-2	-	TRBJ2-5	CASSPSSGVPTETQYF
TRBV7-8	-	TRBJ2-6	CASSRGGAPGANVLTF
TRBV5-5	-	TRBJ2-7	CASSLEAGSYEQYF
TRBV7-9	-	TRBJ1-3	CASSLAETGNTIYF
TRBV20-1	-	TRBJ1-1	CSARAGDTEAFF
TRBV5-1	TRBD1	TRBJ1-4	CASSPGQSEKLFF
TRBV29-1	-	TRBJ1-3	CSVVSWQDSSGNTIYF
TRBV6-5	-	TRBJ1-6	CASSYQENSPLHF
TRBV7-9	-	TRBJ2-7	CASNRPPSYEQYF
TRBV5-1	TRBD1	TRBJ2-7	CASSRGQRTYEQYF
TRBV12-3/TRBV12-4	-	TRBJ2-1	CASSFINTAYNEQFF
TRBV28	-	TRBJ2-1	CANRTQAVNEQFF
TRBV5-1	TRBD1	TRBJ2-7	CASSFRTGTLYEQYF
TRBV11-3	TRBD1	TRBJ2-3	CASSLPGTGRFDTQYF
TRBV12-3/TRBV12-4	TRBD1	TRBJ2-6	CASSPQPGQGKGANVLTF
TRBV6-1	-	TRBJ1-1	CASSNYGYTEAFF
TRBV12-3/TRBV12-4	TRBD1	TRBJ1-5	CASRLDRGNQPQHF
TRBV4-2	-	TRBJ2-4	CASSQDVASQGIQYF
TRBV29-1	-	TRBJ2-5	CSVEAGGQTQYF
TRBV6-5	-	TRBJ2-2	CASTKRTAFTGELFF
TRBV7-3	-	TRBJ2-7	CASSLTPESYEQYF
TRBV12-3/TRBV12-4	-	TRBJ2-3	CASGYTDTQYF
TRBV4-1	TRBD2	TRBJ2-7	CASSHSSGASEQYF
TRBV7-6	-	TRBJ1-1	CASSLHRGTEAFF
TRBV7-3	-	TRBJ2-3	CASSLTGHYTDTQYF
TRBV15	-	TRBJ1-5	CATSRVLTLGNQPQHF
TRBV15	-	TRBJ2-3	CATSRELGVDTQYF
TRBV2	TRBD2	TRBJ2-3	CASSAETSGGTDTQYF